What follows are 17 T cell receptor beta chains derived from one specimen sequenced in a study of blood T cell repertoires in COVID-19. Libraries were prepared by immunoSEQ multiplex PCR; TCRdb keeps only in-frame clonotypes and omits some of them. The sample records about 200,000 clones, roughly 75% being singletons. Sequenced: peripheral blood. The receptors were gathered from a woman aged 70-85 years with acute or convalescent COVID-19.

This clone showed up just a few times. V gene TRBV5-6 combines with J gene TRBJ2-3; TRBD1 matches at 8 bases. V shed 3 bases and J 4 bases; nucleotides not matched to a gene: 7. Germline V gene sequence: CDR1 SGHDT, CDR2 YYEEEE. This CDR3 comprises 15 residues. CDR3 loop: CASSSGQGHSDTQYF. In nucleotides, the CDR3 is TGTGCCAGCAGCTCTGGACAGGGTCATTCAGATACGCAGTATTTT.

The chain couples TRBV7-2 to TRBJ2-1; TRBD2 agrees at 13 bases. V lost 4 bases, J lost 1 base, and 4 bases stayed unmatched. From germline, CDR1 is SGHTA and CDR2 FQGNSA. This CDR3 has 17 amino acids. The chain's CDR3 is CASSYRTSGSSYNEQFF. The DNA for the CDR3 is TGTGCCAGCAGCTACCGGACTAGCGGGAGTTCCTACAATGAGCAGTTCTTC.

This chain joins TRBV4-1 and TRBJ2-2; D perhaps matches TRBD2 (5 bases). This CDR3 is 16 amino acids long. Between the trimmed V and J ends, which lost 5 bases and 6 bases, there was a span of 19 bases. The germline CDR1 and CDR2 sequences are MGHRA and YSYEKL. The CDR3 sequence is CASSNEPGWGAGELFF. CDR3 DNA sequence: TGCGCCAGCAGCAACGAACCGGGATGGGGTGCCGGGGAGCTGTTTTTT.

The CDR3 coding sequence is TGCGCCAGCAGCGTGGACAGAAGGGGGCCGTCGTACCAAGAGACCCAGTACTTC. As protein: CASSVDRRGPSYQETQYF. The V and J genes are TRBV5-1 and TRBJ2-5; 7 bases map to TRBD1. The V gene's germline CDR1 is SGHRS and CDR2 YFSETQ. J was trimmed by 0 bases and V by 4 bases; bases with no gene match: 15. CDR3 length: 18 amino acids.

This clone was seen only once. J is TRBJ2-2 and V is TRBV19; D perhaps matches TRBD2 (6 bases). From germline, CDR1 is LNHDA and CDR2 SQIVND (reference sequence). With 7 bases removed from V and 0 bases from J, the gap between germline ends came to 15 bases. This CDR3 has 16 amino acids. The CDR3 region has the DNA TGTGCCAGTAAACGGGGGAGCAGTTCGAACACCGGGGAGCTGTTTTTT. This encodes CASKRGSSSNTGELFF. The full variable domain, with the rest looked up from reference TRBV19 and TRBJ2-2, is DGGITQSPKYLFRKEGQNVTLSCEQNLNHDAMYWYRQDPGQGLRLIYYSQIVNDFQKGDIAEGYSVSREKKESFPLTVTSAQKNPTAFYLCASKRGSSSNTGELFFGEGSRLTVL.

The chain carries TRBV2 and TRBJ1-5; possibly TRBD1 for D (5 bases). The V gene's germline CDR1 is SNHLY and CDR2 FYNNEI. The CDR3 runs to 13 residues. Between the trimmed V and J ends, which lost 8 bases and 5 bases, there was a span of 13 bases. CDR3 sequence (DNA): TGTGCCAGCGGTCAGGGCAGAGATCAGCCCCAGCATTTT. Its protein product is CASGQGRDQPQHF.

This clone was recorded once. The chain carries TRBV6-5 and TRBJ2-5; D possibly corresponds to TRBD1 (6 bases). The CDR3 contains 13 residues. The V gene's germline CDR1 is MNHEY and CDR2 SVGAGI. Trimming cost V 8 bases and J 1 base, with 11 bases left between them. In DNA, the CDR3 is TGTGCCAGCCGAATACAGGGCCAAGAGACCCAGTACTTC. This translates into CASRIQGQETQYF.

This chain uses TRBV18 with TRBJ2-1; tentative D call: TRBD1 (6 bases). The CDR3 loop spans 15 amino acids. CDR1 KGHSH and CDR2 LQKENI come from the germline V gene. Deletions cut 4 bases from V and 4 bases from J, with 14 bases between. The CDR3 DNA sequence: TGTGCCAGCTCACGTGGGACAAATATATACAATGAGCAGTTCTTC. Amino acid sequence: CASSRGTNIYNEQFF.

J is TRBJ2-5 and V is TRBV7-8; 8 bases line up with TRBD2. This CDR3 is 16 amino acids long. The V gene's germline CDR1 is SGHVS and CDR2 FQNEAQ. V was pared by 5 bases and J by 5 bases, with 13 bases of the junction left unmatched. CDR3 nucleotides: TGTGCCAGCAGCCTCCGGGGGGGGATTCGGTTGGAGACCCAGTACTTC. It codes for CASSLRGGIRLETQYF.

V is TRBV28 and J is TRBJ2-7; D is possibly TRBD1 (6 bases). The V and J ends lost 7 bases and 6 bases respectively, with 16 bases between them. The CDR3 has 13 amino acids. Germline V gene lookup returns CDR1 MDHEN and CDR2 SYDVKM. The CDR3 DNA reads TGTGCCAGCATCCCCCCTGGGGGCTCCGAGCAGTACTTC. This encodes CASIPPGGSEQYF. Combining the CDR3 with reference TRBV28 and TRBJ2-7 gives the whole variable domain DVKVTQSSRYLVKRTGEKVFLECVQDMDHENMFWYRQDPGLGLRLIYFSYDVKMKEKGDIPEGYSVSREKKERFSLILESASTNQTSMYLCASIPPGGSEQYFGPGTRLTVT.

This clone was detected only a few times. This rearrangement joins TRBV28 to TRBJ1-3; TRBD1 aligns across 8 bases. The CDR3 is 15 residues long. CDR1 MDHEN and CDR2 SYDVKM come from the germline V gene. V lost 4 bases, J lost 0 bases, and 2 bases stayed unmatched. The CDR3 reads CASSSGQDSGNTIYF. In DNA, the CDR3 is TGTGCCAGCAGTTCGGGACAGGACTCTGGAAACACCATATATTTT.

V gene TRBV7-9 combines with J gene TRBJ2-1; 8 nucleotides align to TRBD2. V lost 1 base, J lost 14 bases, and 19 bases stayed unmatched. The CDR3 runs to 17 residues. The V gene's germline CDR1 is SEHNR and CDR2 FQNEAQ (reference sequence). DNA of the CDR3: TGTGCCAGCAGCTTAGGAGGGCGGGAGGTACCCTATTTAGAGGAGTTCTTC. Residues: CASSLGGREVPYLEEFF.

The chain recombines TRBV30 with TRBJ1-6; D might be TRBD1 (5 bases). This CDR3 is built from 13 residues. Germline CDR1 GTSNPN, CDR2 SVGIG (reference sequence). Trimming left V 3 bases short and J 5 bases short, with 8 bases between. As DNA, the CDR3 is TGTGCCTGGAGGACAGTGGATAATTCACCCCTCCACTTT. Translated: CAWRTVDNSPLHF.

The chain links TRBV5-1 to TRBJ1-6, with TRBD1 matching 9 bases. Germline-derived CDR1 and CDR2 are SGHRS and YFSETQ. CDR3 size: 17 residues. V trimming: 4 bases; J trimming: 8 bases; junction bases outside the gene matches: 13. CDR3: CASSITTGTGMDSPLHF. The CDR3 DNA follows: TGCGCCAGCAGCATCACGACCGGGACAGGGATGGATTCACCCCTCCACTTT. Supplemented by reference TRBV5-1 and TRBJ1-6, the full variable domain reads KAGVTQTPRYLIKTRGQQVTLSCSPISGHRSVSWYQQTPGQGLQFLFEYFSETQRNKGNFPGRFSGRQFSNSRSEMNVSTLELGDSALYLCASSITTGTGMDSPLHFGNGTRLTVT.

V usage is TRBV7-3 and J usage is TRBJ2-1, with 14 bases that match TRBD2. CDR3 size: 15 residues. V was pared by 4 bases and J by 8 bases, with 4 bases of the junction left unmatched. Germline loops: CDR1 SGHTA, CDR2 FQGTGA. In nucleotides, the CDR3 is TGTGCCAGCAGCTCGGGACTAGCGGGAGTCGATGAGCAGTTCTTC. It translates to CASSSGLAGVDEQFF.

The rearrangement uses TRBV2 and TRBJ1-4; no clear D gene. This CDR3 is 15 amino acids long. The germline V gene has CDR1 SNHLY and CDR2 FYNNEI. Between the trimmed V and J ends, which lost 4 bases and 2 bases, there was a span of 11 bases. The chain's CDR3 is CASSGRAGTNEKLFF. The CDR3 DNA reads TGTGCCAGCAGTGGCCGGGCGGGGACTAATGAAAAACTGTTTTTT.

About this clone: This same CDR3 is encoded by further DNA sequences in the sample. The chain has TRBV2 and TRBJ1-1; the D gene is possibly TRBD1 (5 bases). Germline V gene sequence: CDR1 SNHLY, CDR2 FYNNEI. V lost 5 bases and J lost 1, with 8 bases in between. The CDR3 sequence is 13 residues long. DNA for the CDR3: TGTGCCAGCAGTAGACAGCAGAACACTGAAGCTTTCTTT. Translated: CASSRQQNTEAFF.